The 28 T cell receptor beta chains below were found in one sample sequenced in a study of shared clonotypes between healthy human individuals (dated by TCRdb to the early 2020s). The library was prepared using the immunoSEQ multiplex PCR assay. In TCRdb, the immuneACCESS table is reduced to in-frame sequences with V and J assigned. These tables do not hold every clone; where another copy was compared, an unresolved V gene accounts for under half, and the others remain unexplained. In this sample the table shows around 1.1 million clones, 70% to 85% of which occur a single time. The ten most abundant clones make up roughly 0.9% of the sample. The material sequenced was memory CD4+ T cells from PBMCs. This specimen's cell subset or site label, interpreted: CD45RA-negative fraction. Every receptor here comes from a young man in good health. Some clones in this sample may be carry-over from other donors' samples.

In its sample, this clone was seen once. The chain employs TRBV6-4 and TRBJ2-7, with D possibly TRBD2 on 5 matching bases. Looked up from germline, CDR1 is MRHNA and CDR2 is SNTAGT. The CDR3 extends over 14 amino acids. The V and J ends lost 0 bases and 6 bases respectively, with 12 bases between them. The CDR3 DNA sequence: TGTGCCAGCAGTGACTCGGTGGACTCCGGCGAGCAGTACTTC. It is translated as CASSDSVDSGEQYF.

This chain joins TRBV7-2 and TRBJ2-1; D is perhaps TRBD2 (6 bases). There are 15 residues in the CDR3. Trimming shortened V by 1 base and J by 7 bases, and 14 bases separated the two germline ends. The V gene's germline CDR1 is SGHTA and CDR2 FQGNSA. CDR3 sequence reads: CASSLGGVFRNEQFF. The DNA for the CDR3 is TGTGCCAGCAGCTTAGGGGGGGTATTCAGGAATGAGCAGTTCTTC.

J is TRBJ2-1 and V is TRBV7-9, with 12 bases identical to TRBD2. The germline V gene encodes CDR1 SEHNR and CDR2 FQNEAQ (reference sequence). J lost 5 bases, V lost 5 bases, and 4 bases had no gene match. This CDR3 spans 15 amino acids. CDR3 sequence: CASSPSGGAHNEQFF. CDR3 nucleotides: TGTGCCAGCAGCCCTAGCGGGGGGGCCCACAATGAGCAGTTCTTC.

In this sample, this clone turned up many times. The V and J genes are TRBV4-1 and TRBJ1-2; weak D call: TRBD1 (5 bases). This CDR3 spans 16 amino acids. V was shortened by 0 bases and J by 4 bases, with 15 bases between the two germline ends. Germline CDR1 is MGHRA and CDR2 is YSYEKL. Written as DNA, the CDR3 is TGCGCCAGCAGCCAAGATTGGAGGGGCGCTGGCTATGGCTACACCTTC. Translating gives CASSQDWRGAGYGYTF.

The chain uses TRBV18 and TRBJ2-1, with TRBD2 matching 10 bases. The CDR3 sequence is 18 residues long. In germline, CDR1 is KGHSH, CDR2 LQKENI. After removal of 5 bases from V and 7 bases from J, the junction contained 17 bases not matched to a gene. The CDR3 loop is CASSSLLVKREGQNEQFF. CDR3 sequence (DNA): TGTGCCAGCTCATCGCTACTTGTCAAGCGGGAGGGCCAGAATGAGCAGTTCTTC.

V usage is TRBV28 and J usage is TRBJ1-5; the D is unclear. In germline, CDR1 is MDHEN, CDR2 SYDVKM. V shed 2 bases and J shed 5 bases, with 7 bases lying between them. The CDR3 length is 13 residues. CDR3 coding DNA: TGTGCCAGCAGTTTACAGAAATATCAGCCCCAGCATTTT. Translation: CASSLQKYQPQHF.

The V and J genes are TRBV5-4 and TRBJ2-4; no reliable D call. Germline V gene lookup returns CDR1 SGHNT and CDR2 YYREEE (reference sequence). This CDR3 is 15 amino acids long. Trimming took 1 base from V and 8 from J, leaving 16 bases between them. The CDR3 loop reads CASSLNIGHQDIQYF. The CDR3 region has the DNA TGTGCCAGCAGCTTGAACATAGGCCATCAGGACATTCAGTACTTC.

The chain is built from TRBV28 and TRBJ1-2; 9 bases line up with TRBD1. The CDR3 is 15 residues long. Trimming at V came to 6 bases and at J to 4 bases, leaving 9 bases not matched to a gene. Germline CDR1 MDHEN, CDR2 SYDVKM. The CDR3 reads CASSRPGQGLYGYTF. CDR3 nucleotides: TGTGCCAGCAGCCGGCCGGGACAGGGCCTCTATGGCTACACCTTC.

The chain is built from TRBV5-1 and TRBJ1-1; no definite D call. Deletions cut 1 base from V and 1 base from J, with 8 bases between. The CDR3 covers 14 residues. Germline CDR1 reads SGHRS; CDR2 reads YFSETQ. The CDR3 loop is CASSLQAGNTEAFF. The CDR3, as DNA: TGCGCCAGCAGCTTGCAGGCGGGGAACACTGAAGCTTTCTTT.

This chain uses TRBV30 with TRBJ2-2; D not resolved. V was trimmed by 2 bases and J by 2 bases, leaving 3 bases between them. Germline V gives CDR1 GTSNPN, CDR2 SVGIG (reference sequence). This CDR3 contains 12 residues. Written as DNA, the CDR3 is TGTGCCTGGAGTTCCAACACCGGGGAGCTGTTTTTT. It specifies CAWSSNTGELFF.

This clone was seen only a few times. In the same sample, other DNA sequences code for this CDR3. The V and J genes are TRBV6-5 and TRBJ1-2, with D tentatively TRBD1 (5 bases). This CDR3 is 11 amino acids long. CDR1 MNHEY and CDR2 SVGAGI come from the germline V gene. V was clipped by 2 bases and J by 8 bases, with 6 bases between them. Written as DNA, the CDR3 is TGTGCCAGCAGTTACCGGGGGGGCTACACCTTC. As protein: CASSYRGGYTF.

The chain uses TRBV6-1 and TRBJ2-7; tentative D call: TRBD1 (5 bases). Germline V gene data show CDR1 as MNHNS and CDR2 as SASEGT. The CDR3 consists of 14 residues. The V gene lost 2 bases and the J gene lost 9 bases, with 17 bases spanning the gap. CDR3 DNA: TGTGCCAGCAGTGAAAGGCTAGGGGTAATCGCGCAGTACTTC. Translated, it gives CASSERLGVIAQYF.

The rearrangement links TRBV10-3 to TRBJ2-5; TRBD2 matches 15 bases. Germline V gives CDR1 ENHRY, CDR2 SYGVKD. J lost 4 bases, V lost 4 bases, and 7 bases had no gene match. The CDR3 totals 17 residues. CDR3 in amino acids: CAISGTSGRAAIETQYF. As DNA, the CDR3 is TGTGCCATCAGTGGGACTAGCGGGAGGGCCGCGATAGAGACCCAGTACTTC.

This clone showed up just once. The gene calls are TRBV27 and TRBJ1-5; 9 positions agree with TRBD1. Germline CDR1 and CDR2: MNHEY and SMNVEV (reference sequence). Losses at the gene ends were 6 bases for V and 4 bases for J; bases not matched to a gene: 4. The CDR3 consists of 14 residues. The CDR3 loop reads CASSRDRVNQPQHF. As DNA, the CDR3 is TGTGCCAGCAGCCGGGACAGGGTGAATCAGCCCCAGCATTTT.

The chain combines TRBV7-2 with TRBJ1-5; D remains ambiguous. V was trimmed by 7 bases and J by 0 bases, leaving 13 bases between them. Germline assignment: CDR1 SGHTA and CDR2 FQGNSA. This CDR3 region has 15 residues. The DNA for the CDR3 is TGTGCCAGCACCATAACGTCGGGTAGCAATCAGCCCCAGCATTTT. It is translated as CASTITSGSNQPQHF.

The V gene is TRBV19, the J gene TRBJ1-2, with a weak D call TRBD1 (6 bases). Germline V lookup: CDR1 LNHDA, CDR2 SQIVND (reference sequence). V lost 7 bases and J 4 bases, leaving 13 bases between the germline ends. The CDR3 is 13 amino acids. The CDR3 is CASTPTGVYGYTF. CDR3 sequence (DNA): TGTGCCAGTACCCCGACAGGTGTCTATGGCTACACCTTC.

The V call is TRBV7-3, the J call TRBJ2-2; 9 positions match TRBD2. The germline gives CDR1 SGHTA, CDR2 FQGTGA. V shed 2 bases and J 6 bases; nucleotides not matched to a gene: 7. The CDR3 sequence is 16 residues long. In DNA, the CDR3 is TGTGCCAGCAGCTTACGCGTAGCGGGAGAGGCCGGGGAGCTGTTTTTT. Its protein product is CASSLRVAGEAGELFF.

Note on this clone: Other nucleotide sequences from this sample produce the same CDR3. The chain combines TRBV5-1 with TRBJ2-7; TRBD1 matches at 10 bases. Germline-derived CDR1 and CDR2 are SGHRS and YFSETQ. After removal of 4 bases from V and 2 bases from J, the junction contained 3 bases not matched to a gene. This CDR3 is built from 14 residues. The CDR3, as DNA: TGCGCCAGCAGCCACGGACAGGGGGCCTACGAGCAGTACTTC. Encoded protein: CASSHGQGAYEQYF. The full variable domain, its missing parts supplied by reference TRBV5-1 and TRBJ2-7, is KAGVTQTPRYLIKTRGQQVTLSCSPISGHRSVSWYQQTPGQGLQFLFEYFSETQRNKGNFPGRFSGRQFSNSRSEMNVSTLELGDSALYLCASSHGQGAYEQYFGPGTRLTVT.

The chain combines TRBV7-2 with TRBJ2-5; no firm D call. From germline, CDR1 is SGHTA and CDR2 FQGNSA. Trimming cost V 1 base and J 4 bases, with 13 bases left between them. CDR3 length: 15 amino acids. DNA for the CDR3: TGTGCCAGCAGCTTAGTTCTCCTAAGTACAGAGACCCAGTACTTC. Its protein is CASSLVLLSTETQYF.

The chain has TRBV4-1 and TRBJ2-1, with TRBD1 as a possible D gene (6 bases). The V and J ends lost 4 bases and 2 bases respectively, with 18 bases between them. Germline V gives CDR1 MGHRA, CDR2 YSYEKL. The CDR3 sequence is 17 residues long. The CDR3 sequence is CASSRPQGVGTYNEQFF. DNA for the CDR3: TGCGCCAGCAGCCGACCACAGGGCGTCGGTACCTACAATGAGCAGTTCTTC.

The gene calls are TRBV4-1 and TRBJ1-2; 8 bases fit TRBD1. Trimming removed 1 base from V and 3 bases from J; junction bases left unmatched: 1. This CDR3 is 14 amino acids long. The germline V gene has CDR1 MGHRA and CDR2 YSYEKL. CDR3 bases: TGCGCCAGCAGCCAAGCGGACAGGGACTATGGCTACACCTTC. Translation gives CASSQADRDYGYTF.

The chain combines TRBV5-4 with TRBJ2-3, with D perhaps matching TRBD2 (6 bases). Germline values: CDR1 SGHNT, CDR2 YYREEE (reference sequence). V lost 4 bases and J lost 1, with 19 bases in between. The CDR3 consists of 17 residues. The DNA of the CDR3 is TGTGCCAGCAGCCCGCCCATCGGAGGGCAGGGCACAGATACGCAGTATTTT. As protein: CASSPPIGGQGTDTQYF.

J is TRBJ2-7 and V is TRBV5-1; possibly TRBD1 for D (6 bases). Germline V CDR1 and CDR2: SGHRS, YFSETQ. Trimming took 0 bases from V and 4 from J, leaving 14 bases between them. The CDR3 contains 15 residues. CDR3 region: CASSLADRSRYEQYF. CDR3 sequence (DNA): TGCGCCAGCAGCTTGGCCGACAGGAGTCGTTACGAGCAGTACTTC.

J is TRBJ2-1 and V is TRBV4-2; TRBD2 aligns across 7 bases. The V gene's germline CDR1 is LGHNA and CDR2 YNFKEQ. This CDR3 comprises 16 residues. V lost 3 bases and J lost 9; bases outside the gene matches: 14. CDR3 in DNA: TGTGCCAGCAGCCACTCACCGGGAGGAACCGCGGGTGAGCAGTTCTTC. Translating it yields CASSHSPGGTAGEQFF.

The chain combines TRBV28 with TRBJ1-2, with D possibly TRBD1 on 6 matching bases. V was shortened by 6 bases and J by 0 bases, with 14 bases between the two germline ends. The V gene's germline CDR1 is MDHEN and CDR2 SYDVKM. This CDR3 is built from 15 residues. This CDR3 reads CASRLWTEPNYGYTF. The CDR3 DNA reads as TGTGCCAGCAGACTATGGACAGAACCTAACTATGGCTACACCTTC.

The count of this clone is one. The V call is TRBV6-4, the J call TRBJ1-2, with a weak D call TRBD1 (5 bases). The germline V gene encodes CDR1 MRHNA and CDR2 SNTAGT. Trimming removed 7 bases from V and 8 bases from J, with 26 bases in between. CDR3 size: 16 residues. The CDR3 coding sequence is TGTGCCAGCATGGGGCAGGGAGGTTCCCCCTTGAGAGGCTACACCTTC. It specifies CASMGQGGSPLRGYTF.

Regarding this clone: A single base separates this from a much larger clone, so it may be a read error. Other nucleotide sequences from this sample produce the same CDR3. The chain employs TRBV5-8 and TRBJ1-1; D remains unclear. Trimming cost V 1 base and J 1 base, with 5 bases left between them. Germline V gene sequence: CDR1 SGHTS, CDR2 YDEGEE. The CDR3 loop spans 13 amino acids. CDR3 coding DNA: TGTGCCAGCAGCTTGCGACAGAACACTGAAGCTTTCTTT. It codes for CASSLRQNTEAFF.

The chain has TRBV7-3 and TRBJ2-1; no firm D call. The CDR3 has 16 residues. The V end lost 2 bases, the J end lost 4 bases, and 15 bases lay between the germline ends. Per the germline V gene, CDR1 is SGHTA and CDR2 is FQGTGA. In nucleotides, the CDR3 is TGTGCCAGCAGCTTATTGGGTTCTATAGGGTACAATGAGCAGTTCTTC. Protein product: CASSLLGSIGYNEQFF.